What follows describes a single TCR beta chain. The entry originates in a study of blood T cell repertoires in COVID-19. Study as a whole: COVID-19 samples collected from the United States, Italy and Spain covered acute and convalescent phases. PBMCs, B-cell-depleted T cells, or T cells were the source of the cDNA or gDNA that made up the material.

Original methodology: Estimated nucleated cell counts came from reference gene primer amplification. Clones were sequenced by immunoSEQ multiplex PCR, and TCRdb holds only the in-frame ones, with some missing. V and J calls and clone size are those listed in that table; D and trimming were worked out from the DNA. The sample lists 87,000 or so clones, 65% to 90% occurring once. This CDR3 region has 16 residues. The germline CDR1 and CDR2 sequences are MDHEN and SYDVKM. V was trimmed by 4 bases and J by 2 bases, leaving 15 bases between them. The sequencing input was peripheral blood. The sequence derives from a woman aged 80 or older with active or convalescent COVID-19. J is TRBJ1-5 and V is TRBV28, with a tentative D call TRBD1 (6 bases). In nucleotides, the CDR3 is TGTGCCAGCAGTTCTCAGGGGCCCGCGGGCAATCAGCCCCAGCATTTT. Amino acids: CASSSQGPAGNQPQHF. Using reference TRBV28 and TRBJ1-5 for the parts outside the CDR3, the full variable domain is DVKVTQSSRYLVKRTGEKVFLECVQDMDHENMFWYRQDPGLGLRLIYFSYDVKMKEKGDIPEGYSVSREKKERFSLILESASTNQTSMYLCASSSQGPAGNQPQHFGDGTRLSIL.